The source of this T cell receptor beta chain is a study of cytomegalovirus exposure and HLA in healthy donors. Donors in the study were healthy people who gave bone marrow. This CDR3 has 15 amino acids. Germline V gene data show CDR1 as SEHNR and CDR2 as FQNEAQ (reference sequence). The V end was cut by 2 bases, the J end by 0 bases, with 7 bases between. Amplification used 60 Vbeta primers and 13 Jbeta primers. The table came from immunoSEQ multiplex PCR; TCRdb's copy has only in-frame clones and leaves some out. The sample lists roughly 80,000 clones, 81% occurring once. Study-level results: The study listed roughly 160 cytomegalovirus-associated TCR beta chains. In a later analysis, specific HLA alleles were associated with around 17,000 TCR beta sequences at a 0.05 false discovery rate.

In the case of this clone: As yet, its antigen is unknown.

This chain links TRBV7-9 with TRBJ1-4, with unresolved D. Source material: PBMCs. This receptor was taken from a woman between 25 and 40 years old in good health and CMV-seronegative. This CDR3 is CASSLTDTTNEKLFF. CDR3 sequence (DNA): TGTGCCAGCAGCTTAACAGATACAACTAATGAAAAACTGTTTTTT.